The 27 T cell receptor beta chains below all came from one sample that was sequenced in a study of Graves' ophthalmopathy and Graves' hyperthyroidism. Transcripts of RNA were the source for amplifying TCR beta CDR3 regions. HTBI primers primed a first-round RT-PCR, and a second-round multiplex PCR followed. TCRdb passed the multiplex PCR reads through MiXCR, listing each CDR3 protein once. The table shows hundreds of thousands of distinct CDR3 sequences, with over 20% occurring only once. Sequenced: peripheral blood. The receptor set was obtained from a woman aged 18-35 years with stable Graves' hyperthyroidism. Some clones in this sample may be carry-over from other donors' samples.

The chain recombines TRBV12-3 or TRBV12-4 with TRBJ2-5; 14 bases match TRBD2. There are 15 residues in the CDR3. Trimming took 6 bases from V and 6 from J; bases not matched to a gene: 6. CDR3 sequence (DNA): TGTGCCAGCAGCCTCGGGACTAGCGGGAGAAAGACCCAGTACTTC. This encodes CASSLGTSGRKTQYF.

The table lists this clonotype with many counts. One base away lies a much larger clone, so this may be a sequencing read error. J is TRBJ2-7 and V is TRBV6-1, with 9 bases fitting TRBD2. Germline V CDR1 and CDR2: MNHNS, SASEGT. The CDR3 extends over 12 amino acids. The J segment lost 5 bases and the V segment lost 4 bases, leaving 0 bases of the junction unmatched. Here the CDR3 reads CASSGTSDEQYF. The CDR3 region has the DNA TGTGCCAGCAGTGGGACTAGCGACGAGCAGTACTTC.

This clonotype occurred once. This chain's CDR3 is CASSGGPFKTEAFF. The DNA of the CDR3 is TGTGCCAGCAGTGGAGGACCCTTTAAAACTGAAGCTTTCTTT. V and J are TRBV2 and TRBJ1-1; D call uncertain. This CDR3 comprises 14 residues. V was trimmed by 4 bases and J by 5 bases, leaving 14 bases between them. Germline loops: CDR1 SNHLY, CDR2 FYNNEI.

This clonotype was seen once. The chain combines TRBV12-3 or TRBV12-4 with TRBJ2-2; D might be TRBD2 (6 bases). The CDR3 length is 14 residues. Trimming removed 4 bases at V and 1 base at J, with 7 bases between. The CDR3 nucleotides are TGTGCCAGCAGTTGGAGGGTGAACACCGGGGAGCTGTTTTTT. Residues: CASSWRVNTGELFF.

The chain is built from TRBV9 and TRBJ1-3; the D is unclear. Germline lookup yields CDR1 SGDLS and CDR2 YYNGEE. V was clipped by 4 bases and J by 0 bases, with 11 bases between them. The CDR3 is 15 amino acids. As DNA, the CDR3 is TGTGCCAGCAGCTATGGCGCCGCCTCTGGAAACACCATATATTTT. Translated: CASSYGAASGNTIYF.

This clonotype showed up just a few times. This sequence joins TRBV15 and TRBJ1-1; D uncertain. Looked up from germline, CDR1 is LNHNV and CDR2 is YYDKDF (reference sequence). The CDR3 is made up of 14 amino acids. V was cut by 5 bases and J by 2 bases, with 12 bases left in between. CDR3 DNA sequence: TGTGCCACCAGCCAAAACGTTATTAACACTGAAGCTTTCTTT. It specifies CATSQNVINTEAFF.

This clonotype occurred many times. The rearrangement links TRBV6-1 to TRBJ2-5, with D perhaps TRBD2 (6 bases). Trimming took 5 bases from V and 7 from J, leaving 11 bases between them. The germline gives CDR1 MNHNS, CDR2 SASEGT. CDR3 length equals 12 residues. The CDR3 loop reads CASSRRRGTQYF. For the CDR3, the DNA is TGTGCCAGCAGTCGGAGGAGGGGGACCCAGTACTTC.

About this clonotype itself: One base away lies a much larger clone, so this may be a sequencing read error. CDR3 DNA: TGTGCCAGCAGTTCTCGGGGTAACAATCAGCCCCAGCATTTT. Amino acids: CASSSRGNNQPQHF. This chain links TRBV6-5 with TRBJ1-5; no clear D gene. CDR1 is MNHEY and CDR2 is SVGAGI in the germline V gene. Trimming stripped 4 bases from V and 3 bases from J, with 10 bases between. This CDR3 spans 14 amino acids.

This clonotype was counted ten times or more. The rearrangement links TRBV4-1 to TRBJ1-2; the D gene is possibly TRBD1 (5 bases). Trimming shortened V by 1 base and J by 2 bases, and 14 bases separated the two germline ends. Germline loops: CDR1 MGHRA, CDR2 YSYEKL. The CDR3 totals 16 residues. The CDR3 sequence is CASSQGGGSLNYGYTF. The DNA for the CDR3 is TGCGCCAGCAGCCAAGGGGGGGGGAGTCTGAACTATGGCTACACCTTC.

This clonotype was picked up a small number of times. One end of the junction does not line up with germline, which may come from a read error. This chain's CDR3 is CASSWDQGPNTEASF. The DNA for the CDR3 is TGTGCCAGCAGCTGGGACCAGGGGCCGAACACTGAAGCTTCCTTT. J is TRBJ1-1 and V is TRBV3-1; D may be TRBD1 (6 bases). Germline lookup yields CDR1 LGHDT and CDR2 YNNKEL (reference sequence). This CDR3 has 15 residues.

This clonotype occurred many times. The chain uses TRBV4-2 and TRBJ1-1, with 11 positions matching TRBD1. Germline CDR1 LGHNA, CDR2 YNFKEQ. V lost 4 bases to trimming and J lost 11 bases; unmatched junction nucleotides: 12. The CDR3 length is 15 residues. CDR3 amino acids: CASSLAGTGGLGAFF. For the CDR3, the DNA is TGTGCCAGCAGCCTCGCCGGGACAGGGGGACTCGGGGCTTTCTTT.

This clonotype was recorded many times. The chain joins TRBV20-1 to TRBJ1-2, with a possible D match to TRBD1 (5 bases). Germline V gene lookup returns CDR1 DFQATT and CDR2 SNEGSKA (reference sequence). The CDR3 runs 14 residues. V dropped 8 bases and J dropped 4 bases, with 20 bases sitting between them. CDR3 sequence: CSMPSGRGGYGYTF. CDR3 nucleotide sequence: TGCAGTATGCCATCGGGGCGGGGAGGCTATGGCTACACCTTC.

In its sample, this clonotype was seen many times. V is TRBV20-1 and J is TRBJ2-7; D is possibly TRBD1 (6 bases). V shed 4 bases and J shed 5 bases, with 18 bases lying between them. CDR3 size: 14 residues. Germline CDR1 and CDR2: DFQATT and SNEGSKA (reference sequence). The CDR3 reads CSANDPVRGHEQYF. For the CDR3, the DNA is TGCAGTGCTAATGACCCTGTCAGGGGCCACGAGCAGTACTTC.

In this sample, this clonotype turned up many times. The CDR3 loop is CASSSRGYEQYF. As DNA, the CDR3 is TGTGCCAGCAGCTCCCGCGGGTACGAGCAGTACTTC. The V gene is TRBV7-2, the J gene TRBJ2-7, with D perhaps TRBD2 (5 bases). The CDR3 extends over 12 amino acids. Germline V gives CDR1 SGHTA, CDR2 FQGNSA. V lost 4 bases and J 4 bases, leaving 8 bases between the germline ends.

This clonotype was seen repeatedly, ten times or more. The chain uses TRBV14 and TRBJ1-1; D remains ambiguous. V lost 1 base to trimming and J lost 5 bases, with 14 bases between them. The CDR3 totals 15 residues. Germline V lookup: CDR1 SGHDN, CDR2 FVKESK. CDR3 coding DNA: TGTGCCAGCAGCCAAGTCCTAAAGGGAAGGACTGAAGCTTTCTTT. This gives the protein CASSQVLKGRTEAFF. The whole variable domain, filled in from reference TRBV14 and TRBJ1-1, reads EAGVTQFPSHSVIEKGQTVTLRCDPISGHDNLYWYRRVMGKEIKFLLHFVKESKQDESGMPNNRFLAERTGGTYSTLKVQPAELEDSGVYFCASSQVLKGRTEAFFGQGTRLTVV.

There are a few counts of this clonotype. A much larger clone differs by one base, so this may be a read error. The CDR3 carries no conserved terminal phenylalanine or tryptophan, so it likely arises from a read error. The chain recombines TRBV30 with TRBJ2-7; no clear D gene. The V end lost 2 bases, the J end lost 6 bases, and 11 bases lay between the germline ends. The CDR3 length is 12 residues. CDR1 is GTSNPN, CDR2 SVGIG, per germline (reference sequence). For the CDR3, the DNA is TGTGCCTGGAGTCCCACAGACATCGAGCAGTACCTC. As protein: CAWSPTDIEQYL.

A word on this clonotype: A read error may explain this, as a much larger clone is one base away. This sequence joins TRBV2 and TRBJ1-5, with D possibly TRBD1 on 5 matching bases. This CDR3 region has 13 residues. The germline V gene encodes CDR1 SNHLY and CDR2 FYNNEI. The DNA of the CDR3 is TGTGTCAGCAGTGCAGGGATGAATCAGCCCCAGCATTTT. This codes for CVSSAGMNQPQHF.

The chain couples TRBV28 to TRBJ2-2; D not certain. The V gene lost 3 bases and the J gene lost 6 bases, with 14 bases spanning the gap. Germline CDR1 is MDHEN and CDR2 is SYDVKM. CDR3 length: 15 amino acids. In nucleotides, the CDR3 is TGTGCCAGCAGTTTGTTACCCCGGTACTCCGGGGAGCTGTTTTTT. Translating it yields CASSLLPRYSGELFF.

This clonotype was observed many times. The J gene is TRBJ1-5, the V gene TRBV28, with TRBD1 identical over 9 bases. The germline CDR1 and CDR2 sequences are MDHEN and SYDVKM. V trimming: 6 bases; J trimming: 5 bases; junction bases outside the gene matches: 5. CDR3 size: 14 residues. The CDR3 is CASRLGTGYQPQHF. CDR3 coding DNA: TGTGCCAGCAGACTCGGGACAGGGTATCAGCCCCAGCATTTT.

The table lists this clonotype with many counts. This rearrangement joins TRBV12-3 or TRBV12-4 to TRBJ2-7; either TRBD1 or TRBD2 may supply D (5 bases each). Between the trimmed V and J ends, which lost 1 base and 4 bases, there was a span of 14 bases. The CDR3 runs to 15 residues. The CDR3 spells CASSLGSGTAYEQYF. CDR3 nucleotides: TGTGCCAGCAGTTTAGGGTCAGGGACGGCGTACGAGCAGTACTTC.

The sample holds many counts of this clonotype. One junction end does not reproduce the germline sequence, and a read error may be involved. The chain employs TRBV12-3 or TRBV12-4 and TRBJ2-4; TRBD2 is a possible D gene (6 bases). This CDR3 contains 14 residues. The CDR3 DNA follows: TGTGCCAGCAGTTTCCGTGACGCGGGAAACATTAAGTACTTC. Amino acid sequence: CASSFRDAGNIKYF.

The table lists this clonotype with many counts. CDR3 bases: TGTGCCAGCAGCCAAGGACGTAAGGGCCCCATCTATGGCTACACCTTC. Translated: CASSQGRKGPIYGYTF. The chain is built from TRBV14 and TRBJ1-2; D ambiguous. The length of the CDR3 is 16 residues. Germline V gives CDR1 SGHDN, CDR2 FVKESK. The V gene lost 1 base and the J gene lost 4 bases, with 16 bases spanning the gap. Together with reference TRBV14 and TRBJ1-2, the CDR3 gives the full variable domain: EAGVTQFPSHSVIEKGQTVTLRCDPISGHDNLYWYRRVMGKEIKFLLHFVKESKQDESGMPNNRFLAERTGGTYSTLKVQPAELEDSGVYFCASSQGRKGPIYGYTFGSGTRLTVV.

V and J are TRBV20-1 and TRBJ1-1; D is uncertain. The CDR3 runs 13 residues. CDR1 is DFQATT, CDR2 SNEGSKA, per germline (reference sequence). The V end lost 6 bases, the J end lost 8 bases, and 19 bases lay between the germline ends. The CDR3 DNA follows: TGCAGTGCGAGGACGATTCCGGACGGCGAAGCTTTCTTT. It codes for CSARTIPDGEAFF.

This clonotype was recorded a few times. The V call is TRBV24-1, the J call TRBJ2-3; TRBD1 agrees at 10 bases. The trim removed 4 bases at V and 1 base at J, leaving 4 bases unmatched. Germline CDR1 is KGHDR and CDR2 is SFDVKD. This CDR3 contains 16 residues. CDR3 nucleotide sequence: TGTGCCACCAGTGAACGGACAGGGGGGGGCACAGATACGCAGTATTTT. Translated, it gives CATSERTGGGTDTQYF.

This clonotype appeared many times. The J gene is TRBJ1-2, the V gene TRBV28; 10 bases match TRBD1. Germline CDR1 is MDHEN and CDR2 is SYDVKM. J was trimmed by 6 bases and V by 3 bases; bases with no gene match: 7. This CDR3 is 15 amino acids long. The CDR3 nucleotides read TGTGCCAGCAGTTTCGGACAGGGGGGCAGGGATGGCTACACCTTC. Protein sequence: CASSFGQGGRDGYTF.

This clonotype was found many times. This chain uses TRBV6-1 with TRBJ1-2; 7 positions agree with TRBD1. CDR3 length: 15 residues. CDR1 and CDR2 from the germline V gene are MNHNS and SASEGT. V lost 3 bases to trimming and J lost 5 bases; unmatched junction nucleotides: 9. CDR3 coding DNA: TGTGCCAGCAGTGAGCAAGACAGGGAGGGGTATGGCTACACCTTC. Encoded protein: CASSEQDREGYGYTF.

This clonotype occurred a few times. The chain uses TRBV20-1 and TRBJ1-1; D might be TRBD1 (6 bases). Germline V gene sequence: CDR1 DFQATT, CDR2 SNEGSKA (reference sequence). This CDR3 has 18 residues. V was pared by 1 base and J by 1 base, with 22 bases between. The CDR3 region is CSARVGGLRGPENTEAFF. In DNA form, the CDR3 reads TGCAGTGCTAGAGTGGGGGGTTTACGGGGGCCGGAGAACACTGAAGCTTTCTTT.